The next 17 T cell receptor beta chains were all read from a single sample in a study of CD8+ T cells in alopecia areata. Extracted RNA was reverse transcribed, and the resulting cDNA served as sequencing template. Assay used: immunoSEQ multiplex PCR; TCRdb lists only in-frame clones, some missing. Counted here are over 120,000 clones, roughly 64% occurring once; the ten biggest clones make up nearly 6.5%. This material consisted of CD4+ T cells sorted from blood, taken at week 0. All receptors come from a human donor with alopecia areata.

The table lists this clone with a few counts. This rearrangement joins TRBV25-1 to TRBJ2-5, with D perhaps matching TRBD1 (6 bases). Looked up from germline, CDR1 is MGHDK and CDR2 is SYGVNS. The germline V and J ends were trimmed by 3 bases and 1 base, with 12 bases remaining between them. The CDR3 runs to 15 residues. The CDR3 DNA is TGTGCCAGCAGTGATACCGGGACACTCCAAGAGACCCAGTACTTC. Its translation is CASSDTGTLQETQYF.

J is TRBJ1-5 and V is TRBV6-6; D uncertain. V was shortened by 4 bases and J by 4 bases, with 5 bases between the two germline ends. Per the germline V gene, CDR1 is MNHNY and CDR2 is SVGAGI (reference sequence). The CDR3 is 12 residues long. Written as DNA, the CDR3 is TGTGCCAGCAGTTCGTATAATCAGCCCCAGCATTTT. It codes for CASSSYNQPQHF.

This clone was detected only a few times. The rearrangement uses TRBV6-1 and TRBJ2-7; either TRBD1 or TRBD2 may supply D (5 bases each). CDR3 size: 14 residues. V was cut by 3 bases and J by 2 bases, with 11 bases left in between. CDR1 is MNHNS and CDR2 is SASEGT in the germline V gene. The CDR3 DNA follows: TGTGCCAGCAGTGATGAGGGGCCAACCTACGAGCAGTACTTC. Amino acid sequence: CASSDEGPTYEQYF.

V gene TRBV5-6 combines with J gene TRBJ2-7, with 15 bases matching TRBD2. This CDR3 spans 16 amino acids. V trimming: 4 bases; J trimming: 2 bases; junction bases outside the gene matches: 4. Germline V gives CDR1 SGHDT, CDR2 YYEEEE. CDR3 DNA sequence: TGTGCCAGCAGCCCCGGACTAGCGGGGGGGACCTACGAGCAGTACTTC. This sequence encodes CASSPGLAGGTYEQYF.

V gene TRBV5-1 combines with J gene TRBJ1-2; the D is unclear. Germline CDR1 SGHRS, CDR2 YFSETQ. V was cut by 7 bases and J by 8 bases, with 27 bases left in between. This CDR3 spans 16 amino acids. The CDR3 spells CASDRDGPAYSRGYTF. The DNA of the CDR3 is TGCGCCAGCGATCGGGATGGACCCGCCTATTCACGAGGCTACACCTTC.

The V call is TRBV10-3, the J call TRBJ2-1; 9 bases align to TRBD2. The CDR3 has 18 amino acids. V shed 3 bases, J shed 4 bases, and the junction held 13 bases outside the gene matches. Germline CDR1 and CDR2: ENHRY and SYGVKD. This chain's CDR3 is CAISDPTGTSSQYNEQFF. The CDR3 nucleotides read TGTGCCATCAGTGACCCTACCGGGACTAGCTCCCAGTACAATGAGCAGTTCTTC.

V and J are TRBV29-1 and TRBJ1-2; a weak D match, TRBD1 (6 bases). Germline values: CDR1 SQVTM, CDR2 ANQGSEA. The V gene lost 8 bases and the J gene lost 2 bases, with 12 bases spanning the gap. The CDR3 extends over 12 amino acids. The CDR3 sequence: CSTRGGNYGYTF. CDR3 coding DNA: TGCAGCACCCGTGGGGGCAACTATGGCTACACCTTC. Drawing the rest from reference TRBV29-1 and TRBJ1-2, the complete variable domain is SAVISQKPSRDICQRGTSLTIQCQVDSQVTMMFWYRQQPGQSLTLIATANQGSEATYESGFVIDKFPISRPNLTFSTLTVSNMSPEDSSIYLCSTRGGNYGYTFGSGTRLTVV.

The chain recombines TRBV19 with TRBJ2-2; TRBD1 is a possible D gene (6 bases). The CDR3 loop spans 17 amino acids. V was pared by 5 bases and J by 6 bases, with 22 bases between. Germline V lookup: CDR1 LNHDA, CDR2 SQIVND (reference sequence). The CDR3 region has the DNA TGTGCCAGTAGTCCCCGGACCTCGATATCAGGGGCCGGGGAGCTGTTTTTT. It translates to CASSPRTSISGAGELFF.

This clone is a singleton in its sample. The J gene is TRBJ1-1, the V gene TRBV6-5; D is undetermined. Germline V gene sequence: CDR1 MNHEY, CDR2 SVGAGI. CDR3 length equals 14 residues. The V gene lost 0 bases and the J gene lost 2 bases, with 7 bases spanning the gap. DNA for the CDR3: TGTGCCAGCAGTTACTCTGCGGAAAACACTGAAGCTTTCTTT. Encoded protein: CASSYSAENTEAFF.

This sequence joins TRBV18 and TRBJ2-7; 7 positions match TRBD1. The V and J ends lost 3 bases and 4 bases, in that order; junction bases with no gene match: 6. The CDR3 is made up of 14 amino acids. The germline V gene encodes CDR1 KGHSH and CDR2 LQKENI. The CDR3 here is CASSPPGGPYEQYF. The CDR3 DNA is TGTGCCAGCTCACCCCCAGGGGGTCCTTACGAGCAGTACTTC.

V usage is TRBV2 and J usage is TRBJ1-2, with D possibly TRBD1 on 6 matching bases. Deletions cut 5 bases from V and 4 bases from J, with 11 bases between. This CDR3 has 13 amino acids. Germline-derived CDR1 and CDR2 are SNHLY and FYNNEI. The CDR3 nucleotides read TGTGCCAGCAGTAGACAGGAAATCTATGGCTACACCTTC. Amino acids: CASSRQEIYGYTF.

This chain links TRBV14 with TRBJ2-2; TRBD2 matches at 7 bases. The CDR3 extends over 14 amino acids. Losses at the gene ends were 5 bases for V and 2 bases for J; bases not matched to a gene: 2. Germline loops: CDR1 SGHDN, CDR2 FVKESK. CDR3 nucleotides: TGTGCCAGCAGCTGGGGGGGTAACACCGGGGAGCTGTTTTTT. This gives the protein CASSWGGNTGELFF.

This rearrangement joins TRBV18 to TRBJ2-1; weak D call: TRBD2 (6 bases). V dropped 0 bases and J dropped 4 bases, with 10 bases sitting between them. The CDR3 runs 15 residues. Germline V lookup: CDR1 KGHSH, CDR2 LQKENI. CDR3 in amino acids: CASSPPPGVYNEQFF. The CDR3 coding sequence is TGTGCCAGCTCACCACCGCCGGGGGTGTACAATGAGCAGTTCTTC.

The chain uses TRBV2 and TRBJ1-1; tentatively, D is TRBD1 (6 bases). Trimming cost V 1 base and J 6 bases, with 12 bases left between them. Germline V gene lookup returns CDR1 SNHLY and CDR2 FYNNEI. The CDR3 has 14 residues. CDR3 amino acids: CASSEVAGVAEAFF. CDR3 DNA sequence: TGTGCCAGCAGTGAAGTGGCAGGGGTCGCTGAAGCTTTCTTT.

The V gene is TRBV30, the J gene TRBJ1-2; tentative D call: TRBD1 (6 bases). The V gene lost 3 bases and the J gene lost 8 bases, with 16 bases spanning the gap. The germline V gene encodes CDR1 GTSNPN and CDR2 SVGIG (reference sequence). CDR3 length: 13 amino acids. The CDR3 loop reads CAWSAGDAGGYTF. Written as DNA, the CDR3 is TGTGCCTGGAGCGCAGGGGATGCGGGAGGCTACACCTTC.

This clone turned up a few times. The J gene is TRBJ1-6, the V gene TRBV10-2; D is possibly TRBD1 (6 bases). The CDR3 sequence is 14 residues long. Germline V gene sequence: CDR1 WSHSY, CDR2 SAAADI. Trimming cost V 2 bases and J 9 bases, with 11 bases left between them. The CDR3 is CASSEPGGGSPLHF. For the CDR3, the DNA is TGCGCCAGCAGTGAGCCGGGGGGCGGTTCACCCCTCCACTTT.

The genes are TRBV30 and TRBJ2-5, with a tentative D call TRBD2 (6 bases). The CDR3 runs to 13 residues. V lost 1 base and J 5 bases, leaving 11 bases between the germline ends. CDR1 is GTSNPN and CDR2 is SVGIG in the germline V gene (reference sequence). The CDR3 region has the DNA TGTGCCTGGAGTGCGGGACTCCAGGAGACCCAGTACTTC. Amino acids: CAWSAGLQETQYF. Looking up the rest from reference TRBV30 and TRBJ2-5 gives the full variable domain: SQTIHQWPATLVQPVGSPLSLECTVEGTSNPNLYWYRQAAGRGLQLLFYSVGIGQISSEVPQNLSASRPQDRQFILSSKKLLLSDSGFYLCAWSAGLQETQYFGPGTRLLVL.